The rows below give T cell receptor beta chains drawn from one sample of a study of T cell responses to AZD1222 COVID-19 vaccine. Here immunoSEQ multiplex PCR was the method, and the copy in TCRdb shows in-frame clones only, minus some. The sample carries over 100,000 clones, approximately 83% recorded once. Sequencing used peripheral blood, obtained on day 0 of AZD1222 vaccination. Receptors were obtained from an adult in good health. Each CDR3 is given with its conserved first and last residue. D genes are given only for firm matches. The size of a clone is reported for some rows only, either as once, few or many, or as a class for expanded clones.

NA	TRBV29-1	NA	TRBJ1-6	CSVELGQGRDSPLHF	TGCAGCGTTGAATTAGGGCAGGGAAGGGATTCACCCCTCCACTTT
NA	TRBV2	NA	TRBJ1-1	CATDRDMNTEAFF	TGTGCCACAGACAGAGACATGAACACTGAAGCTTTCTTT
NA	TRBV19	NA	TRBJ1-5	CASSISNWGNQPQHF	TGTGCCAGTAGTATCAGTAATTGGGGCAATCAGCCCCAGCATTTT
NA	TRBV10-3	NA	TRBJ2-7	CAISKRDDEQYF	TGTGCCATCAGTAAACGGGACGACGAGCAGTACTTC
NA	TRBV18	once	TRBJ2-2	CASSPAGTHITGELFF	TGTGCCAGCTCACCGGCCGGGACCCACATCACCGGGGAGCTGTTTTTT
NA	TRBV4-3	NA	TRBJ2-1	CASSQDPRTGLNEQFF	TGCGCCAGCAGCCAAGATCCCCGGACGGGCCTCAATGAGCAGTTCTTC
NA	TRBV7-8	NA	TRBJ2-3	CASSLILGLLTDTQYF	TGTGCCAGCAGCTTAATTCTAGGTCTGCTCACAGATACGCAGTATTTT
NA	TRBV11-2	few	TRBJ2-6	CASSDLPSGANVLTF	TGTGCCAGCAGCGACTTACCCTCTGGGGCCAACGTCCTGACTTTC
TRBD2	TRBV4-3	NA	TRBJ2-7	CASSQDTSGSYEQYF	TGCGCCAGCAGCCAAGACACTAGCGGGAGTTACGAGCAGTACTTC
NA	TRBV5-1	NA	TRBJ2-3	CASSPLPRDTQYF	TGCGCCAGCAGCCCACTCCCTCGGGATACGCAGTATTTT
NA	TRBV10-1	NA	TRBJ1-2	CAAGGFPYNGYTF	TGCGCCGCTGGGGGTTTTCCCTATAATGGCTACACCTTC
NA	TRBV5-1	NA	TRBJ1-1	CASSLAAGPDRAFF	TGCGCCAGCAGCTTGGCCGCGGGTCCCGACCGGGCTTTCTTT
NA	TRBV6-6	NA	TRBJ1-2	CASSTLDTYGYTF	TGTGCCAGCAGTACCCTTGACACCTATGGCTACACCTTC
TRBD1	TRBV7-2	NA	TRBJ1-2	CASSSSGTGVSYGYTF	TGTGCCAGCAGCTCTTCCGGGACAGGGGTTTCGTATGGCTACACCTTC
NA	TRBV3-1/TRBV3-2	once	TRBJ1-1	CASSSTSRNTEAFF	TGTGCCAGCAGCTCTACCTCAAGGAACACTGAAGCTTTCTTT
NA	TRBV19	NA	TRBJ1-2	CASTLRNAGFNTNYGYTF	TGTGCCAGTACTCTCCGTAATGCAGGGTTTAATACGAACTATGGCTACACCTTC
NA	TRBV7-9	NA	TRBJ2-1	CASSLARSVGEQFF	TGTGCCAGCAGCTTAGCGCGATCCGTTGGTGAGCAGTTCTTC
NA	TRBV28	NA	TRBJ2-2	CASSSGTTGELFF	TGTGCCAGCAGTTCAGGGACCACCGGGGAGCTGTTTTTT
TRBD2	TRBV4-2	NA	TRBJ2-2	CASSQDRGLAGNTGELFF	TGTGCCAGCAGCCAAGATCGGGGACTAGCGGGTAACACCGGGGAGCTGTTTTTT
NA	TRBV9	NA	TRBJ2-5	CASSFRTLQETQYF	TGTGCCAGCAGCTTCCGGACCCTGCAAGAGACCCAGTACTTC
NA	TRBV6-5	NA	TRBJ1-2	CASTPGHNGYTF	TGTGCCAGCACCCCGGGACATAACGGCTACACCTTC
NA	TRBV4-1	NA	TRBJ1-1	CASSQEQAGTTEAFF	TGCGCCAGCAGCCAAGAGCAGGCCGGGACAACTGAAGCTTTCTTT
NA	TRBV18	NA	TRBJ1-1	CASSQTVNTEAFF	TGTGCCAGCTCACAAACGGTGAACACTGAAGCTTTCTTT
NA	TRBV5-1	NA	TRBJ2-1	CASSLGPRALPGNEQFF	TGCGCCAGCAGCTTGGGGCCTCGGGCTTTACCCGGCAATGAGCAGTTCTTC
NA	TRBV2	NA	TRBJ1-4	CASSEMGEPNEKLFF	TGTGCCAGCAGTGAAATGGGGGAGCCTAATGAAAAACTGTTTTTT
TRBD1	TRBV5-4	NA	TRBJ1-6	CASSLYTQGEKPLHF	TGTGCCAGCAGCTTGTACACACAGGGGGAGAAACCCCTCCACTTT
TRBD2	TRBV9	NA	TRBJ2-5	CASSVSRMAGGGETQYF	TGTGCCAGCAGCGTATCGAGAATGGCGGGAGGAGGAGAGACCCAGTACTTC
TRBD2	TRBV4-3	NA	TRBJ2-2	CASSQDSISGRGELFF	TGCGCCAGCAGCCAAGATTCCATTAGCGGGAGGGGGGAGCTGTTTTTT
TRBD2	TRBV7-3	NA	TRBJ2-3	CASSPGWGGREDTQYF	TGTGCCAGCAGCCCAGGTTGGGGCGGGAGGGAAGACACGCAGTATTTT
NA	TRBV7-2	NA	TRBJ1-4	CASSYLGGAREKLFF	TGTGCCAGCAGCTACCTCGGGGGGGCGCGGGAAAAACTGTTTTTT
NA	TRBV24-1	medium-sized	TRBJ1-5	CATSDLGSGQPQHF	TGTGCCACCAGTGATTTGGGGAGCGGTCAGCCCCAGCATTTT
NA	TRBV5-4	NA	TRBJ1-1	CASSLEGIAEAFF	TGTGCCAGCAGCTTGGAGGGGATCGCTGAAGCTTTCTTT
TRBD2	TRBV7-9	NA	TRBJ2-3	CASSLGTSPTDTQYF	TGTGCCAGCAGCTTAGGGACTAGCCCCACAGATACGCAGTATTTT
NA	TRBV30	NA	TRBJ1-1	CAWSVRPGLAEAFF	TGTGCCTGGAGTGTAAGGCCCGGGCTCGCTGAAGCTTTCTTT
TRBD2	TRBV19	once	TRBJ2-5	CASSPTSGRAGETQYF	TGTGCCAGTAGTCCGACTAGCGGGAGGGCCGGGGAGACCCAGTACTTC
TRBD1	TRBV5-4	NA	TRBJ2-7	CASSKGVGTGGGEQYF	TGTGCCAGCAGCAAAGGGGTAGGGACAGGGGGCGGCGAGCAGTACTTC
TRBD2	TRBV7-3	once	TRBJ2-1	CASSSQSGRAYNEQFF	TGTGCCAGCAGCTCACAGAGCGGGAGGGCCTACAATGAGCAGTTCTTC
NA	TRBV7-9	NA	TRBJ1-2	CASSSTGFNYGYTF	TGTGCCAGCAGCTCGACAGGTTTTAACTATGGCTACACCTTC
TRBD2	TRBV4-1	NA	TRBJ2-3	CASSPSGRGATDTQYF	TGCGCCAGCAGCCCCAGTGGGCGGGGGGCGACAGATACGCAGTATTTT
NA	TRBV4-2	NA	TRBJ1-1	CASSQVQGIPEAFF	TGTGCCAGCAGCCAAGTCCAGGGAATACCTGAAGCTTTCTTT
NA	TRBV6-5	NA	TRBJ2-7	CASSYSMTGAYEQYF	TGTGCCAGCAGTTACTCGATGACGGGGGCCTACGAGCAGTACTTC
TRBD1	TRBV6-5	NA	TRBJ2-7	CASRTTGTVYEQYF	TGTGCCAGCAGAACGACAGGGACCGTCTACGAGCAGTACTTC
NA	TRBV2	NA	TRBJ1-3	CASSYGFQGNTIYF	TGTGCCAGCAGTTACGGGTTCCAGGGAAACACCATATATTTT
TRBD2	TRBV7-2	NA	TRBJ2-7	CASLVSTGGAYEQYF	TGTGCCAGCCTCGTCAGTACGGGAGGGGCCTACGAGCAGTACTTC
NA	TRBV7-8	NA	TRBJ2-3	CASSLGGGADTQYF	TGTGCCAGCAGCTTAGGGGGCGGCGCAGATACGCAGTATTTT
TRBD2	TRBV5-6	NA	TRBJ2-4	CASSLGLAGVPENIQYF	TGTGCCAGCAGCTTGGGACTAGCGGGAGTCCCGGAAAACATTCAGTACTTC
TRBD1	TRBV2	NA	TRBJ2-5	CASRADRGTQYF	TGTGCCAGCAGGGCGGACAGGGGCACCCAGTACTTC
NA	TRBV28	NA	TRBJ1-3	CASSFVHGSGNTIYF	TGTGCCAGCAGTTTCGTTCATGGGTCTGGAAACACCATATATTTT